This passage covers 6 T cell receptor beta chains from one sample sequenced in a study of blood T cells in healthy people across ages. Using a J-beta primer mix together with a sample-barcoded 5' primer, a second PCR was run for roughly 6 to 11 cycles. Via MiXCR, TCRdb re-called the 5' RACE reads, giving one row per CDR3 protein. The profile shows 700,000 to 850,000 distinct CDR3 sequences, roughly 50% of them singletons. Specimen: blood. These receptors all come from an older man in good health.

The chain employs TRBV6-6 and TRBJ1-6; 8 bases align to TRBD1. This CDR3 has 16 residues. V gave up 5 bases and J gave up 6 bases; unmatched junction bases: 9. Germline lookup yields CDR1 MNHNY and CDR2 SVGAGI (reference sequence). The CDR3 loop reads CASSPRTGSGNSPLHF. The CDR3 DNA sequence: TGTGCCAGCAGTCCGAGGACAGGGTCGGGTAATTCACCCCTCCACTTT.

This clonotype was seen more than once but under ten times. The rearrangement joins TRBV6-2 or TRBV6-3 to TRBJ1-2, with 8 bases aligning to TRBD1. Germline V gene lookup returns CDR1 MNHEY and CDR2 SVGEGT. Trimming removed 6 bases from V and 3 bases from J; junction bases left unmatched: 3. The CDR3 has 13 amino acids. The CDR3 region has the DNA TGTGCCAGCAGGCCGACAGGGGACTATGGCTACACCTTC. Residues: CASRPTGDYGYTF.

The CDR3 DNA follows: TGTGCCAGCAGTTACTGGGATGGGCGCGAGCAGTACTTC. Protein sequence: CASSYWDGREQYF. The rearrangement links TRBV6-5 to TRBJ2-5, with D unclear. The assigned J gene may be wrong: the sequence end matches TRBJ2-7 better. Germline V CDR1 and CDR2: MNHEY, SVGAGI. The CDR3 loop spans 13 amino acids.

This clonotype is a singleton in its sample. In DNA form, the CDR3 reads TGTGCCAGCAGGGCTCCAGGGATAGGTTACAATGAGCAGTTCTTC. Translation gives CASRAPGIGYNEQFF. J is TRBJ2-1 and V is TRBV12-3 or TRBV12-4; D is perhaps TRBD1 (5 bases). The CDR3 loop spans 15 amino acids. V lost 6 bases, J lost 4 bases, and 16 bases lay in between.

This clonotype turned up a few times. CDR3 in amino acids: CSAFRDSYEQYF. The CDR3 DNA reads as TGCAGTGCGTTCCGGGACTCCTACGAGCAGTACTTC. This chain uses TRBV20-1 with TRBJ2-7; weak D call: TRBD2 (5 bases). V was trimmed by 6 bases and J by 0 bases, leaving 9 bases between them. CDR3 size: 12 residues. The germline V gene encodes CDR1 DFQATT and CDR2 SNEGSKA (reference sequence).

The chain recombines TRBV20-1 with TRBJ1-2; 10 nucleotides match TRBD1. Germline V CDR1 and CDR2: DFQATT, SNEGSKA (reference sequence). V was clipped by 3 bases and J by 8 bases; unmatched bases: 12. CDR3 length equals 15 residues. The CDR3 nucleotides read TGCAGTGCTAGCTCGGCCTCCGGGACAGGGGAGGGCTACACCTTC. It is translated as CSASSASGTGEGYTF.